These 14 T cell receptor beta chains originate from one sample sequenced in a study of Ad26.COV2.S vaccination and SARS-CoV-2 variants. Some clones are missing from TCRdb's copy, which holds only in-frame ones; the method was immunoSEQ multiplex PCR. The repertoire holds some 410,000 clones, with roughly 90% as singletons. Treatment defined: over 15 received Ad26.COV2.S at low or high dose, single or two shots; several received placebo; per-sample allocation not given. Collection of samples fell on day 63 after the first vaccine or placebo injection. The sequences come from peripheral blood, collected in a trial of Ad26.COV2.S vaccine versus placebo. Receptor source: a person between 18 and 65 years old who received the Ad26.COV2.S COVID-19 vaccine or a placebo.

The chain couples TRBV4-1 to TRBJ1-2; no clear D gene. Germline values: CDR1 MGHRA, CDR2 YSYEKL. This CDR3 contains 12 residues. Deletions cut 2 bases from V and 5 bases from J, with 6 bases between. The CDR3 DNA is TGCGCCAGCAGCCAATCTGAGTATGGCTACACCTTC. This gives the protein CASSQSEYGYTF.

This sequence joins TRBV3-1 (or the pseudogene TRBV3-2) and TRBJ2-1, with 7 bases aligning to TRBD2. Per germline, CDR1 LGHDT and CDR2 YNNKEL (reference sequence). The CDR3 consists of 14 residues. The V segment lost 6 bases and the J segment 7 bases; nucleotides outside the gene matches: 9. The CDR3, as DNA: TGTGCCAGCAGGGCCCGGGGGGTCTGGAATGAGCAGTTCTTC. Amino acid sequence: CASRARGVWNEQFF.

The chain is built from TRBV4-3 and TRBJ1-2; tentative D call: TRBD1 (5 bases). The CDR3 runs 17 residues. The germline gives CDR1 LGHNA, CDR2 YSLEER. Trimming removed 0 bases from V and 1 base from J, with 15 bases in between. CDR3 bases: TGCGCCAGCAGCCAAGATGGTGGCGGGACCGGTAACTATGGCTACACCTTC. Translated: CASSQDGGGTGNYGYTF.

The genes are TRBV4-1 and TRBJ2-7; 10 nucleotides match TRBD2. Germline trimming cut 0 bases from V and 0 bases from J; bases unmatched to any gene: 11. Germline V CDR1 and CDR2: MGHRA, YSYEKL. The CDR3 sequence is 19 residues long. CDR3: CASSQDDLGSGGPSYEQYF. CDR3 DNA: TGCGCCAGCAGCCAAGACGACCTTGGTAGCGGGGGGCCCTCCTACGAGCAGTACTTC.

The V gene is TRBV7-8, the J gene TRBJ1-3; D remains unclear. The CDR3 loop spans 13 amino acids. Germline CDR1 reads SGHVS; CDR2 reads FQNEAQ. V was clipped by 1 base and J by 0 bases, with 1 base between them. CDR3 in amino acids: CASSLVSGNTIYF. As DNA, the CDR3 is TGTGCCAGCAGCTTAGTCTCTGGAAACACCATATATTTT.

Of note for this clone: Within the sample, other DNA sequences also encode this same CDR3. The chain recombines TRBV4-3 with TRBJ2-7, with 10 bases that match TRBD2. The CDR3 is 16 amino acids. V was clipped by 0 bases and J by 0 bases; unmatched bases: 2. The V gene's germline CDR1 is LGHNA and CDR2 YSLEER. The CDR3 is CASSQDLAGGSYEQYF. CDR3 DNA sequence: TGCGCCAGCAGCCAAGATTTAGCGGGGGGCTCCTACGAGCAGTACTTC.

The CDR3, as DNA: TGTGCCAGCAGCACACAGGGGTATGGCTACACCTTC. It translates to CASSTQGYGYTF. V usage is TRBV12-3 or TRBV12-4 and J usage is TRBJ1-2; 7 positions match TRBD1. The junction had 3 bases not matched to a gene; V was cut back by 6 bases and J by 5 bases. The CDR3 is 12 amino acids.

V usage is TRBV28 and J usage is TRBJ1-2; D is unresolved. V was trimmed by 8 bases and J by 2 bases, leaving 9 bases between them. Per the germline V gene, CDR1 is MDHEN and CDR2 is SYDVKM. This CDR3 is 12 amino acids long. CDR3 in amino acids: CASGSRNYGYTF. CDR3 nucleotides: TGTGCCAGCGGGAGCCGAAACTATGGCTACACCTTC.

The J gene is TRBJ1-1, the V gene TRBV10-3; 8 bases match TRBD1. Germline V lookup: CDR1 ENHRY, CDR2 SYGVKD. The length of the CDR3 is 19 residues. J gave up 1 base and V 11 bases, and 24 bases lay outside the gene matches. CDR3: CALLRFTVRQGKTNTEAFF. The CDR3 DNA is TGTGCCCTTCTTCGGTTTACGGTTAGACAGGGGAAAACGAACACTGAAGCTTTCTTT.

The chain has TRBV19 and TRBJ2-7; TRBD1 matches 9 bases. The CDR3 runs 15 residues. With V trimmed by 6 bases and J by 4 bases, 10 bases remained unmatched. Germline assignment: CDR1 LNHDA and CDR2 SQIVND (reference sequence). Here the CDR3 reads CASREAGTGTYEQYF. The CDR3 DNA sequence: TGTGCCAGTAGAGAGGCCGGGACAGGGACATACGAGCAGTACTTC.

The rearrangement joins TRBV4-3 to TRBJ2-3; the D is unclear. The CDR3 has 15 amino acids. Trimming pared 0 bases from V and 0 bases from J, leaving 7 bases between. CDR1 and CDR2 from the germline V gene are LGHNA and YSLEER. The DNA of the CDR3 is TGCGCCAGCAGCCAAGATGGAGTTAGCACAGATACGCAGTATTTT. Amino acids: CASSQDGVSTDTQYF.

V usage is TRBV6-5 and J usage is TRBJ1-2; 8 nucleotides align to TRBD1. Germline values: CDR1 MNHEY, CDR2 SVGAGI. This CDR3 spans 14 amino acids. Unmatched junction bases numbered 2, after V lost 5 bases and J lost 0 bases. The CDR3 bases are TGTGCCAGCAGTCCACAGGGGGCTAACTATGGCTACACCTTC. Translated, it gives CASSPQGANYGYTF.

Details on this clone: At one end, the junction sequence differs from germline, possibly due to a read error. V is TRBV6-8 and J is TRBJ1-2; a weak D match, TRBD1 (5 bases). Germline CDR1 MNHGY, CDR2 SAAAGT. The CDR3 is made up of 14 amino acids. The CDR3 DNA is TGTGCCAGAGACCGGGACGGAGGAAACTATGGCCACACCTTC. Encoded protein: CARDRDGGNYGHTF.

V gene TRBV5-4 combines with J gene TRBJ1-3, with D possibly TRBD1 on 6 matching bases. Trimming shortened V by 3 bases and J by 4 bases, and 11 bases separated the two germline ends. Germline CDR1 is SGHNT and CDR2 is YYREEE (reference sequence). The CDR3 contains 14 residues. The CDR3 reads CASSYSGTGNTIYF. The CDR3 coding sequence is TGTGCCAGCAGCTACTCCGGGACAGGAAACACCATATATTTT.